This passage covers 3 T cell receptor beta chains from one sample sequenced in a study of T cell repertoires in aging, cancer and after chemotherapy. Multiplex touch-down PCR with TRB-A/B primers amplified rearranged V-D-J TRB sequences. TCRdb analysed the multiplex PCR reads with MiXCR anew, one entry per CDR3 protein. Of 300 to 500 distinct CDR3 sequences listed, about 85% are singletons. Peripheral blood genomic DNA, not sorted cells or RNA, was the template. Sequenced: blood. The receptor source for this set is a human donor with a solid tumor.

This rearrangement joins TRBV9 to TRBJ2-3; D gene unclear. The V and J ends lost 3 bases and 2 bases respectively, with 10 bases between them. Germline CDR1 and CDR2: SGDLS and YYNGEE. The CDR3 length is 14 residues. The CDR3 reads CASSASYFTDTQYF. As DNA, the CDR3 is TGTGCCAGCAGCGCGTCCTACTTCACAGATACGCAGTATTTT.

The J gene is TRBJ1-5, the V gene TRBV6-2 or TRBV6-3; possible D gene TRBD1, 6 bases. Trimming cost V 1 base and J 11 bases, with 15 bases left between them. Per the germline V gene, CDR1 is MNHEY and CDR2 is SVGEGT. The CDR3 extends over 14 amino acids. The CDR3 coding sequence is TGTGCCAGCAGTTACTATACAGGGCTATCAGCCCAGCATTTT. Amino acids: CASSYYTGLSAQHF.

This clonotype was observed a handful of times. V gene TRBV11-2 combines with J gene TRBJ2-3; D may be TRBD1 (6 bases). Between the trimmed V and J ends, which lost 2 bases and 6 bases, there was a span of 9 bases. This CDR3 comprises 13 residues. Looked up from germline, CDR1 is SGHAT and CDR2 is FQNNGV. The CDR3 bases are TGTGCCAGCAGCTTATCAGGGGTGGATACGCAGTATTTT. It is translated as CASSLSGVDTQYF. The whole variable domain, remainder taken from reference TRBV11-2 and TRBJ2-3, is EAGVAQSPRYKIIEKRQSVAFWCNPISGHATLYWYQQILGQGPKLLIQFQNNGVVDDSQLPKDRFSAERLKGVDSTLKIQPAKLEDSAVYLCASSLSGVDTQYFGPGTRLTVL.